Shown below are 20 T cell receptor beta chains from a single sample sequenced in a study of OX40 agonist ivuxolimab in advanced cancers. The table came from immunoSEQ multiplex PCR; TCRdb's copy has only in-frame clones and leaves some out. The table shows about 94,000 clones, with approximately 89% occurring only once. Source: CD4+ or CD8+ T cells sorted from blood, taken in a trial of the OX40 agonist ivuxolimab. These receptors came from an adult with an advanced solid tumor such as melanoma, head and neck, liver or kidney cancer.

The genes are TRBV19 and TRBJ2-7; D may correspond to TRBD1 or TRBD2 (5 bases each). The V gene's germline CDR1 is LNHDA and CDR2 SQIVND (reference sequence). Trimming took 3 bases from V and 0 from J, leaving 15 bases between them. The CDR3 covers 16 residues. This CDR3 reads CASSIRRTLSSYEQYF. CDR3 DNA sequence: TGTGCCAGTAGTATCCGGAGGACACTTAGCTCCTACGAGCAGTACTTC.

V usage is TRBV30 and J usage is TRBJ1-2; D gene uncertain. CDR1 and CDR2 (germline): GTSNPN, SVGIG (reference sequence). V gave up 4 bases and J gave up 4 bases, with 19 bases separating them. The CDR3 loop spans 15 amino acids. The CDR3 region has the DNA TGTGCCTGGAAGAGCCTAGCCTCCCGGGCCTATGGCTACACCTTC. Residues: CAWKSLASRAYGYTF.

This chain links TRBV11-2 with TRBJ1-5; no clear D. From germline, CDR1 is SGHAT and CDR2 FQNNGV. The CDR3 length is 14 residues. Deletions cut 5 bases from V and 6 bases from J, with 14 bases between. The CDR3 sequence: CASSPRFSGQPQHF. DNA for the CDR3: TGTGCCAGCAGCCCCCGGTTTTCGGGTCAGCCCCAGCATTTT.

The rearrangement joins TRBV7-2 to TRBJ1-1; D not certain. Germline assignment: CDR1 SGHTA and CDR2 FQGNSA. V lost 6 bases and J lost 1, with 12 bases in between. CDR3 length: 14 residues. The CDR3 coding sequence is TGTGCCAGCAGAGTTGGACCCCGGAACACTGAAGCTTTCTTT. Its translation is CASRVGPRNTEAFF.

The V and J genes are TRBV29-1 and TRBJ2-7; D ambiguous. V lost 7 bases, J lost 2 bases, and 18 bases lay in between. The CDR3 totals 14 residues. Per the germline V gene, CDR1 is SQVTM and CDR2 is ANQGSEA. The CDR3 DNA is TGCAGCGCGTCGTGGGTTTACCGCCCCTACGAGCAGTACTTC. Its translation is CSASWVYRPYEQYF.

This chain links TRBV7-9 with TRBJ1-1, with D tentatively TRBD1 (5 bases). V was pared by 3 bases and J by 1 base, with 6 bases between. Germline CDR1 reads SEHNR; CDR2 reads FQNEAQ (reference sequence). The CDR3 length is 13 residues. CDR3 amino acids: CASSFGGNTEAFF. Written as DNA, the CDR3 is TGTGCCAGCAGCTTCGGGGGGAACACTGAAGCTTTCTTT.

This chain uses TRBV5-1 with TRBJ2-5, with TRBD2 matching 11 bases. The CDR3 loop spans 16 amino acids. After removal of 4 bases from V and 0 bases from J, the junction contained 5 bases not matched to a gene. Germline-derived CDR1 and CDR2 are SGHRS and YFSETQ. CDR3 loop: CASSQGLAVYQETQYF. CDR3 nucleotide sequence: TGCGCCAGCAGCCAGGGACTAGCGGTGTACCAAGAGACCCAGTACTTC.

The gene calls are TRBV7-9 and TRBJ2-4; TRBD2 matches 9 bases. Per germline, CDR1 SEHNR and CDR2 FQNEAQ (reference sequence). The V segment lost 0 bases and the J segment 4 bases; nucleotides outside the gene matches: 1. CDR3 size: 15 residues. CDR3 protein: CASSLASGSKNIQYF. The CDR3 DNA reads TGTGCCAGCAGCTTAGCTAGCGGGAGTAAAAACATTCAGTACTTC.

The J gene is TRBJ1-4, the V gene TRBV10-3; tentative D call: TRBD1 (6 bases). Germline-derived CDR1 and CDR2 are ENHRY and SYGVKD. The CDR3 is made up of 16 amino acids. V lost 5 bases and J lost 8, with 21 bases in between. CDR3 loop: CAISTAGGQLIEKLFF. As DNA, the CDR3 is TGTGCCATCAGTACAGCCGGGGGACAACTTATAGAAAAACTGTTTTTT.

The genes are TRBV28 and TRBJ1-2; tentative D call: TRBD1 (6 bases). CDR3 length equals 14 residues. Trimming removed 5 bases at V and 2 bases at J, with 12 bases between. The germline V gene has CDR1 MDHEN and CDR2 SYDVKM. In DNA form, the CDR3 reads TGTGCCAGCAGTCCGATGACAGGAAACTATGGCTACACCTTC. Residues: CASSPMTGNYGYTF.

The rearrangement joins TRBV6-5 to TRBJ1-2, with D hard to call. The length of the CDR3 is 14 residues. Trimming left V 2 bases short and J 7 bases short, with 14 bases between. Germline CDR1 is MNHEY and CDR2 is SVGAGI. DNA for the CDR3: TGTGCCAGCAGTTACATTGCTCGGGTTAGTGGCTACACCTTC. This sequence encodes CASSYIARVSGYTF.

In DNA form, the CDR3 reads TGTGCCAGCAGCCTCAGCGGGGGTTACAATGAGCAGTTCTTC. Its protein product is CASSLSGGYNEQFF. The rearrangement joins TRBV7-3 to TRBJ2-1; 8 nucleotides agree with TRBD2. V gave up 5 bases and J gave up 4 bases; unmatched junction bases: 4. This CDR3 region has 14 residues. CDR1 is SGHTA and CDR2 is FQGTGA in the germline V gene.

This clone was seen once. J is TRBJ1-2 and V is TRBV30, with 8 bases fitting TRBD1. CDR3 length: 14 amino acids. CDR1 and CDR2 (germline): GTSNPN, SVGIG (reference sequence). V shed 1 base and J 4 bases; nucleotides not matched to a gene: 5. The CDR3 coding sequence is TGTGCCTGGAGTGCTCAGGGGGCCACCTATGGCTACACCTTC. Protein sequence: CAWSAQGATYGYTF. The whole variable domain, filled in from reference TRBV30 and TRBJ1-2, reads SQTIHQWPATLVQPVGSPLSLECTVEGTSNPNLYWYRQAAGRGLQLLFYSVGIGQISSEVPQNLSASRPQDRQFILSSKKLLLSDSGFYLCAWSAQGATYGYTFGSGTRLTVV.

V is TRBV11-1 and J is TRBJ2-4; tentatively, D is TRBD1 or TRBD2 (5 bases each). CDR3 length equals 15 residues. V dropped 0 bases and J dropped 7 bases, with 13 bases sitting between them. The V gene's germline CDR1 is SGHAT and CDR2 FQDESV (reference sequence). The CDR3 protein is CASSLAWERQNIQYF. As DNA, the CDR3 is TGTGCCAGCAGCTTAGCTTGGGAGAGACAGAACATTCAGTACTTC.

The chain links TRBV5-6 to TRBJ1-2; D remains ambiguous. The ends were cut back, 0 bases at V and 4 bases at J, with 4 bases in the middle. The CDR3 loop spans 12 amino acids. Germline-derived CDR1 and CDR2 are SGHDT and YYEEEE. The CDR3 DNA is TGTGCCAGCAGCTTGGCCAGCTATGGCTACACCTTC. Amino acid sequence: CASSLASYGYTF.

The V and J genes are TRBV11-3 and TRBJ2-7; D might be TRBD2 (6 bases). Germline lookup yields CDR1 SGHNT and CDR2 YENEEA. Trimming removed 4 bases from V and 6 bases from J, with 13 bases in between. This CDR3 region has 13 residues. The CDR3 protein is CASSSGEVSEQYF. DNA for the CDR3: TGTGCCAGCAGCTCCGGGGAGGTAAGCGAGCAGTACTTC.

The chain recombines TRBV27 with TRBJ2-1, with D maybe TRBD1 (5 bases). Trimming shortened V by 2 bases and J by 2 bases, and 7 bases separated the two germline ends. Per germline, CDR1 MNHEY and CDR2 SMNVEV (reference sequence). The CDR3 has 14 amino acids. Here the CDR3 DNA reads TGTGCCAGCAGTTTAACGACAGCCTACAATGAGCAGTTCTTC. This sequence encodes CASSLTTAYNEQFF.

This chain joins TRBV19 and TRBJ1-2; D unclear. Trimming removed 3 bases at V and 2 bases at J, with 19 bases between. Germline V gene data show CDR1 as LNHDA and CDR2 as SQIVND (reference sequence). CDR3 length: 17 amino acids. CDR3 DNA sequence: TGTGCCAGTAGTATTGGAGGCTGGTCCGGGTCCAACTATGGCTACACCTTC. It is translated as CASSIGGWSGSNYGYTF. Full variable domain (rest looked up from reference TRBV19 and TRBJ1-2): DGGITQSPKYLFRKEGQNVTLSCEQNLNHDAMYWYRQDPGQGLRLIYYSQIVNDFQKGDIAEGYSVSREKKESFPLTVTSAQKNPTAFYLCASSIGGWSGSNYGYTFGSGTRLTVV.

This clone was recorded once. The CDR3 is CASSVVGVMSTDTQYF. CDR3 sequence (DNA): TGTGCCAGCAGCGTAGTTGGCGTAATGAGCACAGATACGCAGTATTTT. The chain uses TRBV9 and TRBJ2-3; no reliable D call. V gave up 0 bases and J gave up 0 bases, with 11 bases separating them. The germline CDR1 and CDR2 sequences are SGDLS and YYNGEE. The CDR3 totals 16 residues. Using reference TRBV9 and TRBJ2-3 for the parts outside the CDR3, the full variable domain is DSGVTQTPKHLITATGQRVTLRCSPRSGDLSVYWYQQSLDQGLQFLIQYYNGEERAKGNILERFSAQQFPDLHSELNLSSLELGDSALYFCASSVVGVMSTDTQYFGPGTRLTVL.

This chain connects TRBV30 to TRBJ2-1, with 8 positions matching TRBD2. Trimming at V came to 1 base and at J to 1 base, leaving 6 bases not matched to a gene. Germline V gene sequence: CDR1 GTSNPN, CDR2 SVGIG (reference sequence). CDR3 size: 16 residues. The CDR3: CAWSGGLVSSYNEQFF. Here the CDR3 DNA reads TGTGCCTGGAGTGGGGGACTAGTGTCGTCCTACAATGAGCAGTTCTTC. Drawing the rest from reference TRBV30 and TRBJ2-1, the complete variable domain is SQTIHQWPATLVQPVGSPLSLECTVEGTSNPNLYWYRQAAGRGLQLLFYSVGIGQISSEVPQNLSASRPQDRQFILSSKKLLLSDSGFYLCAWSGGLVSSYNEQFFGPGTRLTVL.